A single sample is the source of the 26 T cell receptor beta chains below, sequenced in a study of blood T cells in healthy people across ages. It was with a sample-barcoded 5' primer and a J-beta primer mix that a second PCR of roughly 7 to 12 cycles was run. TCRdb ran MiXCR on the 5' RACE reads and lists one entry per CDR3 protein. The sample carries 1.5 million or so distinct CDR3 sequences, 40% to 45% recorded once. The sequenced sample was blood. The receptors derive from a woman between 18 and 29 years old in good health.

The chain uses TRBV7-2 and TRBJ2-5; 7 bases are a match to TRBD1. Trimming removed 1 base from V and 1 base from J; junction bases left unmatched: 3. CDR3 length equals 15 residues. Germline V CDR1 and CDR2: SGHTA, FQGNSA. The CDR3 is CASSLVRDSQETQYF. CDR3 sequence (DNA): TGTGCCAGCAGCTTAGTTCGGGACAGCCAAGAGACCCAGTACTTC.

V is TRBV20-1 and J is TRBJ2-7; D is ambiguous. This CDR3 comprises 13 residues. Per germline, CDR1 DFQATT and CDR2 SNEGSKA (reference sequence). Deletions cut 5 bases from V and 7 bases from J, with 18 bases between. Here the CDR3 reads CSAGPLAYNEQYF. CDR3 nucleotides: TGCAGTGCTGGCCCCTTGGCTTACAATGAGCAGTACTTC.

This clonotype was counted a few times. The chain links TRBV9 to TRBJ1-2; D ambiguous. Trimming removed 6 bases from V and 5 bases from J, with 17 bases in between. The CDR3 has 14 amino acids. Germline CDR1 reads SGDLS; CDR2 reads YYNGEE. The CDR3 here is CASTPSGLDYGYTF. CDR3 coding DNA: TGTGCCAGCACGCCCTCGGGCTTGGATTATGGCTACACCTTC.

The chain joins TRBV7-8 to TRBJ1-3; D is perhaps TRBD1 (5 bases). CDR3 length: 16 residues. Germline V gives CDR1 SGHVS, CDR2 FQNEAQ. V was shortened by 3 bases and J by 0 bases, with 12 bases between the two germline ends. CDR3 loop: CASSLGLFSSGNTIYF. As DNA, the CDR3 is TGTGCCAGCAGCTTGGGACTTTTCTCCTCTGGAAACACCATATATTTT.

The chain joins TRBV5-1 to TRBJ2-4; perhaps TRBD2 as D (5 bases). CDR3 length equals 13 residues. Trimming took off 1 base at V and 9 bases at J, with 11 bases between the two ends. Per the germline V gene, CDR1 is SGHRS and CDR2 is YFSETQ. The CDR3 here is CASSLLGDSIQYF. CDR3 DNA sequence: TGCGCCAGCAGCTTGTTGGGAGATAGCATTCAGTACTTC. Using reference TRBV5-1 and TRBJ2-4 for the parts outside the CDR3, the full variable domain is KAGVTQTPRYLIKTRGQQVTLSCSPISGHRSVSWYQQTPGQGLQFLFEYFSETQRNKGNFPGRFSGRQFSNSRSEMNVSTLELGDSALYLCASSLLGDSIQYFGAGTRLSVL.

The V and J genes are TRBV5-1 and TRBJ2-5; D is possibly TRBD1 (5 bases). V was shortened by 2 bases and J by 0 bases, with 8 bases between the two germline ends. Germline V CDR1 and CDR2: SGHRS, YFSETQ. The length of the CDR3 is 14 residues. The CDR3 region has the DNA TGCGCCAGCAGCTTAATGACAGACCAAGAGACCCAGTACTTC. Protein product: CASSLMTDQETQYF. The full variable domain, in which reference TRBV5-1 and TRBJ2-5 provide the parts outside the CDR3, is KAGVTQTPRYLIKTRGQQVTLSCSPISGHRSVSWYQQTPGQGLQFLFEYFSETQRNKGNFPGRFSGRQFSNSRSEMNVSTLELGDSALYLCASSLMTDQETQYFGPGTRLLVL.

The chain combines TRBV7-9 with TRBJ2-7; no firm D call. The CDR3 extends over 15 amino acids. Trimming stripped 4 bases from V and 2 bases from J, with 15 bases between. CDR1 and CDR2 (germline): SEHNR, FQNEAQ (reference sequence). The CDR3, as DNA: TGTGCCAGCAGCTCCCCTTCTGAATCCCCCTACGAGCAGTACTTC. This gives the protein CASSSPSESPYEQYF.

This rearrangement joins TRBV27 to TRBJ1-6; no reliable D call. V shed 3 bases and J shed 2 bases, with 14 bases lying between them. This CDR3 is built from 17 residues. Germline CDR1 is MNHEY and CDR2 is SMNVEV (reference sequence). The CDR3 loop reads CASSLRARRAYNSPLHF. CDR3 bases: TGTGCCAGCAGTTTGCGAGCTCGGAGGGCCTATAATTCACCCCTCCACTTT.

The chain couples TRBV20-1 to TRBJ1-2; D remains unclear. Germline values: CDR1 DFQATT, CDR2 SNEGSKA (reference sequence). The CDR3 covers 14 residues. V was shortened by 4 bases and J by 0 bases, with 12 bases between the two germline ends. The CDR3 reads CSAMSGSTNYGYTF. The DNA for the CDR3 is TGCAGTGCTATGTCGGGTTCAACTAACTATGGCTACACCTTC.

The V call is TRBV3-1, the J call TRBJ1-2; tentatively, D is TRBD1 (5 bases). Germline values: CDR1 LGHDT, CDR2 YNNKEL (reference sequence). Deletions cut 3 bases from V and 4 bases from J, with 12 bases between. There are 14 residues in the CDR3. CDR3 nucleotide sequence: TGTGCCAGCAGCCACCTCAGGGTCTCCTATGGCTACACCTTC. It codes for CASSHLRVSYGYTF. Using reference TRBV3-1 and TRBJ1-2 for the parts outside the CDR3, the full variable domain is DTAVSQTPKYLVTQMGNDKSIKCEQNLGHDTMYWYKQDSKKFLKIMFSYNNKELIINETVPNRFSPKSPDKAHLNLHINSLELGDSAVYFCASSHLRVSYGYTFGSGTRLTVV.

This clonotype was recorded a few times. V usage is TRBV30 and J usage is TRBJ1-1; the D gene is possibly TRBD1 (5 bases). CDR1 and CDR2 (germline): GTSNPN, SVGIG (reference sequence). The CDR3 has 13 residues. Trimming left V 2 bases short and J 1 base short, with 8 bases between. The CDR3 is CAWSSGGNTEAFF. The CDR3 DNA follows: TGTGCCTGGAGTAGCGGGGGGAACACTGAAGCTTTCTTT.

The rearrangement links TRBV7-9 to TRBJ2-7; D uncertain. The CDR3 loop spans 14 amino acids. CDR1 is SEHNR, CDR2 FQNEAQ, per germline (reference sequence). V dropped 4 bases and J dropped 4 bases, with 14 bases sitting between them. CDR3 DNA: TGTGCCAGCAGCTCAGGTGGGCAGCCATACGAGCAGTACTTC. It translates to CASSSGGQPYEQYF.

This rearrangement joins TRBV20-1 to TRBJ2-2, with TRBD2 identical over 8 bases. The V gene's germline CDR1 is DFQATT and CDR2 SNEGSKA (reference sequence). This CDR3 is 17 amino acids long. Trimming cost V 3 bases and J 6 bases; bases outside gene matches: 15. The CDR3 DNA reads TGCAGTGCTAGTGATGCGGCGGGAGGTCGGTGGGCCGGGGAGCTGTTTTTT. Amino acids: CSASDAAGGRWAGELFF.

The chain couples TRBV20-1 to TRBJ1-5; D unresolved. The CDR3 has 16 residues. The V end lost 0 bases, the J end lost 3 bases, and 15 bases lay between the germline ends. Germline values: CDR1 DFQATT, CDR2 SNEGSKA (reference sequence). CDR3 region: CSAREAGKGYNQPQHF. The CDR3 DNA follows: TGCAGTGCTAGAGAAGCAGGCAAGGGATACAATCAGCCCCAGCATTTT.

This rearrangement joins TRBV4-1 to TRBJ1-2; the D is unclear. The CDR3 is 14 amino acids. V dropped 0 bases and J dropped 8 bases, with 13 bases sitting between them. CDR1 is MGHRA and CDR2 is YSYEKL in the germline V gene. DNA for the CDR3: TGCGCCAGCAGCCAAGATAAATGGGTACAGGGCTACACCTTC. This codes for CASSQDKWVQGYTF.

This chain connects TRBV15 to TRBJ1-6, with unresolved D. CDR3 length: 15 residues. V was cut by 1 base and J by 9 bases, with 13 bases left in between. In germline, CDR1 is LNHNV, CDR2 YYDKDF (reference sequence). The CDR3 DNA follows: TGTGCCACCAGCAGAGTAGGGCAGCCGGGTTCACCCCTCCACTTT. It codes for CATSRVGQPGSPLHF.

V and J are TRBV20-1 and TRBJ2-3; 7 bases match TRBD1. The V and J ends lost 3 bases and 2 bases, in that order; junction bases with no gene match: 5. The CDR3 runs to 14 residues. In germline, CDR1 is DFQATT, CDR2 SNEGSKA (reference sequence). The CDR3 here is CSASRQGNTDTQYF. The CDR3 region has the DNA TGCAGTGCTAGCAGACAGGGCAACACAGATACGCAGTATTTT.

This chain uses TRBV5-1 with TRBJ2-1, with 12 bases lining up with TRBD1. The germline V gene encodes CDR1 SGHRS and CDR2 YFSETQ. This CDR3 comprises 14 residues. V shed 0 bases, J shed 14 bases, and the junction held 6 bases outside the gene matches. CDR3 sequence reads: CASSLAGTGGAEFF. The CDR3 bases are TGCGCCAGCAGCTTGGCCGGGACAGGGGGCGCGGAGTTCTTC.

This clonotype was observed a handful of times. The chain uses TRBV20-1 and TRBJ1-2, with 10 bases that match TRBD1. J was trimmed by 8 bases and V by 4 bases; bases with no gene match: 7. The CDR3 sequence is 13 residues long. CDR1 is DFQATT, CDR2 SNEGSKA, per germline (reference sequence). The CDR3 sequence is CSAIPGQGNGYTF. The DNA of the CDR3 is TGCAGTGCTATCCCGGGACAGGGGAACGGCTACACCTTC.

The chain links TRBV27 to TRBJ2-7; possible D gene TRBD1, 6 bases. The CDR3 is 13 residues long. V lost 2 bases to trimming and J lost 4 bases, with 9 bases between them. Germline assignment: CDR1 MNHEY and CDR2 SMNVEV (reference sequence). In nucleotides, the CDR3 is TGTGCCAGCAGTTTAAAACAGGGTTACGAGCAGTACTTC. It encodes CASSLKQGYEQYF.

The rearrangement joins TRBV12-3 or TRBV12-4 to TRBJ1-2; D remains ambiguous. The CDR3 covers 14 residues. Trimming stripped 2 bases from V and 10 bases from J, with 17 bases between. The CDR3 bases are TGTGCCAGCAGTTTAACTTCGGGGTTTGTCGACTACACCTTC. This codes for CASSLTSGFVDYTF.

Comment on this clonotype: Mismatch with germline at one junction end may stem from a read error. CDR3 in amino acids: CASGHPPSGSGQYF. CDR3 DNA: TGCGCCAGCGGCCATCCCCCGAGTGGTAGCGGGCAGTACTTC. The chain couples TRBV4-1 to TRBJ2-7, with D possibly being TRBD2 (6 bases). The CDR3 contains 14 residues. Germline loops: CDR1 MGHRA, CDR2 YSYEKL.

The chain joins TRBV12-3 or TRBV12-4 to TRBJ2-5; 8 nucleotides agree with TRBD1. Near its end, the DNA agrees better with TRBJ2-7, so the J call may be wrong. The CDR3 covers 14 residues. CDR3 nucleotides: TGTGCCAGCAGGAAAGGACAGGGATTTTACGAGCAGTACTTC. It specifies CASRKGQGFYEQYF.

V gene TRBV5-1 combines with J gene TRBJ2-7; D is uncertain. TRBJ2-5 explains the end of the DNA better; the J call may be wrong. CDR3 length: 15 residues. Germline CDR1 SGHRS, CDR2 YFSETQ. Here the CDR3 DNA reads TGCGCCAGCAGCTTGGTGGCGACGCAAGTAGAGACCCAGTACTTC. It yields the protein CASSLVATQVETQYF.

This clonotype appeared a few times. CDR3 nucleotide sequence: TGTGCCACCAGTGATTTACGACAGCCGAAAAACATTCAGTACTTC. This encodes CATSDLRQPKNIQYF. This chain joins TRBV24-1 and TRBJ2-7; TRBD1 might be the D (5 bases). The DNA end is more similar to TRBJ2-4, so the J call may be wrong. This CDR3 is 15 amino acids long. In germline, CDR1 is KGHDR, CDR2 SFDVKD.

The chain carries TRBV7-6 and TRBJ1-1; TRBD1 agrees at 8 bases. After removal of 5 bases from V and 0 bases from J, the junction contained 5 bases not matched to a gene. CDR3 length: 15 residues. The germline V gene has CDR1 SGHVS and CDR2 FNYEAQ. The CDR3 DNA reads TGTGCCAGCAGCCTGACACAGGGGGTGAACACTGAAGCTTTCTTT. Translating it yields CASSLTQGVNTEAFF.